These 27 T cell receptor beta chains originate from one sample sequenced in a study of blood T cell repertoires in COVID-19. Some clones are missing from TCRdb's copy, which holds only in-frame ones; the method was immunoSEQ multiplex PCR. The data show 300,000 or so clones, with approximately 85% seen just once and under 2% held by the top ten. Material: peripheral blood. The origin of the receptors is a woman aged 50 to 65 with acute or convalescent COVID-19.

V and J are TRBV2 and TRBJ2-5, with TRBD2 matching 13 bases. The CDR3 loop spans 15 amino acids. Germline V gives CDR1 SNHLY, CDR2 FYNNEI. Germline trimming cut 6 bases from V and 7 bases from J; bases unmatched to any gene: 8. The CDR3 coding sequence is TGTGCCAGCAGATCCGGGACTAGCGGGATTGGGACCCAGTACTTC. It specifies CASRSGTSGIGTQYF.

V and J are TRBV5-6 and TRBJ1-4; D may be TRBD1 (5 bases). V was clipped by 0 bases and J by 3 bases, with 9 bases between them. CDR1 is SGHDT, CDR2 YYEEEE, per germline. CDR3 length equals 15 residues. The DNA for the CDR3 is TGTGCCAGCAGCTTGGGACAGACCCCTAATGAAAAACTGTTTTTT. It yields the protein CASSLGQTPNEKLFF.

The chain employs TRBV6-5 and TRBJ2-7, with 9 bases identical to TRBD2. V lost 8 bases to trimming and J lost 4 bases; unmatched junction nucleotides: 9. This CDR3 is built from 14 residues. Germline loops: CDR1 MNHEY, CDR2 SVGAGI. CDR3 region: CASGSGTSTYEQYF. The DNA for the CDR3 is TGTGCCAGCGGATCCGGGACTAGCACATACGAGCAGTACTTC.

The V and J genes are TRBV2 and TRBJ1-5, with D perhaps TRBD1 (6 bases). The germline V and J ends were trimmed by 4 bases and 5 bases, with 12 bases remaining between them. The CDR3 has 14 residues. The germline V gene encodes CDR1 SNHLY and CDR2 FYNNEI. CDR3 protein: CASSVGRGDQPQHF. The CDR3 DNA follows: TGTGCCAGCAGTGTAGGCAGGGGAGATCAGCCCCAGCATTTT.

In this sample, this clone turned up a few times. The chain is built from TRBV24-1 and TRBJ1-2, with no clear D. There are 14 residues in the CDR3. Trimming took off 4 bases at V and 2 bases at J, with 10 bases between the two ends. Germline values: CDR1 KGHDR, CDR2 SFDVKD. The DNA of the CDR3 is TGTGCCACCAGTGACCCTGTAGTGAACTATGGCTACACCTTC. It codes for CATSDPVVNYGYTF.

This chain links TRBV24-1 with TRBJ2-2, with D unclear. CDR1 and CDR2 (germline): KGHDR, SFDVKD. The CDR3 runs to 15 residues. With 3 bases removed from V and 6 bases from J, the gap between germline ends came to 13 bases. Here the CDR3 reads CATSDRYVAPGELFF. The CDR3 region has the DNA TGTGCCACCAGTGATCGCTATGTCGCTCCCGGGGAGCTGTTTTTT.

V is TRBV29-1 and J is TRBJ1-2; 8 bases line up with TRBD1. V shed 4 bases and J 7 bases; nucleotides not matched to a gene: 5. The CDR3 is made up of 12 amino acids. CDR1 and CDR2 from the germline V gene are SQVTM and ANQGSEA. CDR3 amino acids: CSVVGQGLGYTF. The CDR3 DNA reads TGCAGCGTTGTCGGACAGGGACTTGGCTACACCTTC.

The CDR3 nucleotides are TGTGCCAGCAGCTTGGCCGCCAGGTCCTACGAGCAGTACTTC. As protein: CASSLAARSYEQYF. The chain has TRBV5-8 and TRBJ2-7; D call uncertain. Per the germline V gene, CDR1 is SGHTS and CDR2 is YDEGEE. The V end lost 0 bases, the J end lost 1 base, and 8 bases lay between the germline ends. The CDR3 spans 14 residues.

The rearrangement uses TRBV7-3 and TRBJ1-6, with TRBD1 identical over 9 bases. CDR1 and CDR2 (germline): SGHTA, FQGTGA. The CDR3 runs to 14 residues. V was clipped by 5 bases and J by 9 bases; unmatched bases: 5. The chain's CDR3 is CASSSGQGSSPLHF. The CDR3 coding sequence is TGTGCCAGCAGCAGCGGACAGGGGAGTTCACCCCTCCACTTT.

The chain has TRBV6-5 and TRBJ2-7; tentative D call: TRBD2 (6 bases). There are 13 residues in the CDR3. The V end lost 6 bases, the J end lost 2 bases, and 11 bases lay between the germline ends. Per the germline V gene, CDR1 is MNHEY and CDR2 is SVGAGI. In nucleotides, the CDR3 is TGTGCCAGCAGCGCGGAGGGGCCCTACGAGCAGTACTTC. Residues: CASSAEGPYEQYF.

This clone was seen once. V gene TRBV18 combines with J gene TRBJ2-7, with 9 bases matching TRBD1. The CDR3 loop spans 16 amino acids. Unmatched junction bases numbered 6, after V lost 3 bases and J lost 0 bases. Germline assignment: CDR1 KGHSH and CDR2 LQKENI. The CDR3 is CASSPFGQGRSYEQYF. CDR3 bases: TGTGCCAGCTCACCGTTTGGACAGGGGCGCTCCTACGAGCAGTACTTC.

The chain couples TRBV5-5 to TRBJ1-6; TRBD1 matches 7 bases. Unmatched junction bases numbered 2, after V lost 1 base and J lost 7 bases. This CDR3 comprises 14 residues. Germline lookup yields CDR1 SGHKS and CDR2 YYEKEE (reference sequence). CDR3 DNA: TGTGCCAGCAGCTTGTGGACAGGCAATTCACCCCTCCACTTT. Amino acid sequence: CASSLWTGNSPLHF.

CDR3 in DNA: TGTGCCAGCAGCTACAGCGGGAGGGCCAGAACTGGGGCCAACGTCCTGACTTTC. Protein: CASSYSGRARTGANVLTF. The rearrangement uses TRBV7-2 and TRBJ2-6; 10 bases map to TRBD2. The CDR3 covers 18 residues. Germline CDR1 reads SGHTA; CDR2 reads FQGNSA. V lost 4 bases, J lost 2 bases, and 8 bases stayed unmatched.

This clone has just a few counts. This chain links TRBV6-6 with TRBJ1-1; D might be TRBD1 (6 bases). This CDR3 is built from 12 residues. V gave up 6 bases and J gave up 8 bases, with 13 bases separating them. The germline V gene encodes CDR1 MNHNY and CDR2 SVGAGI (reference sequence). The CDR3 coding sequence is TGTGCCAGCAGGGATACAGGGCGAGAAGCTTTCTTT. Its translation is CASRDTGREAFF.

A few counts support this clone. For the CDR3, the DNA is TGTGCCAGCAGCGCCAATCCATTGGCTCGGGACAGGGGGCTTCGAATCGGCGGCTACACCTTC. Its protein is CASSANPLARDRGLRIGGYTF. V is TRBV2 and J is TRBJ1-2; 12 nucleotides agree with TRBD1. CDR3 length: 21 amino acids. Germline V gene lookup returns CDR1 SNHLY and CDR2 FYNNEI. V shed 6 bases, J shed 8 bases, and the junction held 28 bases outside the gene matches.

The chain links TRBV7-9 to TRBJ2-1, with a weak D call TRBD2 (5 bases). In germline, CDR1 is SEHNR, CDR2 FQNEAQ (reference sequence). The CDR3 has 16 residues. V was shortened by 4 bases and J by 10 bases, with 23 bases between the two germline ends. The DNA for the CDR3 is TGTGCCAGCAGCTCCGCCCTAGCTCTATCCGTCTGGGAGCAGTTCTTC. Residues: CASSSALALSVWEQFF.

The chain recombines TRBV19 with TRBJ2-1; 16 bases are shared with TRBD2. The CDR3 has 19 residues. Germline V gene data show CDR1 as LNHDA and CDR2 as SQIVND (reference sequence). J was trimmed by 12 bases and V by 6 bases; bases with no gene match: 20. The CDR3 loop is CASRPTGTSGRALNGRQFF. CDR3 nucleotides: TGTGCCAGTAGGCCAACTGGGACTAGCGGGAGGGCCCTCAACGGACGGCAGTTCTTC. The full variable domain, in which reference TRBV19 and TRBJ2-1 provide the parts outside the CDR3, is DGGITQSPKYLFRKEGQNVTLSCEQNLNHDAMYWYRQDPGQGLRLIYYSQIVNDFQKGDIAEGYSVSREKKESFPLTVTSAQKNPTAFYLCASRPTGTSGRALNGRQFFGPGTRLTVL.

The chain combines TRBV28 with TRBJ2-7; D gene uncertain. The CDR3 runs 12 residues. Germline V gene lookup returns CDR1 MDHEN and CDR2 SYDVKM. V gave up 5 bases and J gave up 9 bases, with 14 bases separating them. CDR3 in amino acids: CASSLLKGVQYF. The CDR3 nucleotides read TGTGCCAGCAGTCTCCTTAAAGGAGTGCAGTACTTC.

V is TRBV6-4 and J is TRBJ1-2; 8 bases are a match to TRBD1. V lost 3 bases, J lost 4 bases, and 7 bases stayed unmatched. CDR3 length: 15 residues. Germline CDR1 MRHNA, CDR2 SNTAGT. CDR3 DNA sequence: TGTGCCAGCAGTGAATCAGGGGGCGGGTTCTATGGCTACACCTTC. Its translation: CASSESGGGFYGYTF.

The V call is TRBV9, the J call TRBJ2-1; 9 bases map to TRBD1. V lost 1 base to trimming and J lost 7 bases; unmatched junction nucleotides: 12. CDR3 size: 17 residues. Looked up from germline, CDR1 is SGDLS and CDR2 is YYNGEE. CDR3 residues: CASSVSPPGTGMNEQFF. The DNA of the CDR3 is TGTGCCAGCAGCGTATCTCCTCCCGGGACAGGGATGAATGAGCAGTTCTTC.

The gene calls are TRBV7-8 and TRBJ2-7; 12 bases align to TRBD1. The J segment lost 0 bases and the V segment lost 5 bases, leaving 8 bases of the junction unmatched. The CDR3 has 17 residues. Germline CDR1 and CDR2: SGHVS and FQNEAQ. CDR3 nucleotide sequence: TGTGCCAGCAGCCGGGACAGGGGGCGACTTCCCTCCTACGAGCAGTACTTC. The encoded protein is CASSRDRGRLPSYEQYF.

J is TRBJ1-1 and V is TRBV7-8; 8 bases match TRBD1. Losses at the gene ends were 3 bases for V and 2 bases for J; bases not matched to a gene: 8. Germline V gene sequence: CDR1 SGHVS, CDR2 FQNEAQ. The CDR3 covers 16 residues. CDR3 protein: CASSFSLDRGNTEAFF. The CDR3 bases are TGTGCCAGCAGCTTTTCTCTTGACAGGGGCAACACTGAAGCTTTCTTT.

The chain uses TRBV19 and TRBJ2-7; D gene uncertain. Between the trimmed V and J ends, which lost 5 bases and 0 bases, there was a span of 8 bases. Germline loops: CDR1 LNHDA, CDR2 SQIVND (reference sequence). The CDR3 runs 13 residues. CDR3 bases: TGTGCCAGTAGTGAGGTCCGCTCCTACGAGCAGTACTTC. It is translated as CASSEVRSYEQYF.

J is TRBJ2-4 and V is TRBV2, with a tentative D call TRBD2 (6 bases). Trimming took off 2 bases at V and 13 bases at J, with 9 bases between the two ends. Germline CDR1 and CDR2: SNHLY and FYNNEI. CDR3 length: 11 residues. The CDR3 DNA reads TGTGCCAGCAGTGAACCCGCGGGGCAGTACTTC. Its protein is CASSEPAGQYF.

The rearrangement joins TRBV2 to TRBJ1-5, with TRBD1 identical over 7 bases. The length of the CDR3 is 16 residues. The V gene's germline CDR1 is SNHLY and CDR2 FYNNEI. V dropped 4 bases and J dropped 2; count of bases not matched to a gene: 8. CDR3 amino acids: CASSGEGALGNQPQHF. CDR3 in DNA: TGTGCCAGCAGTGGCGAGGGGGCGCTTGGCAATCAGCCCCAGCATTTT.

The J gene is TRBJ1-4, the V gene TRBV6-6; possible D gene TRBD1, 6 bases. Germline lookup yields CDR1 MNHNY and CDR2 SVGAGI (reference sequence). The CDR3 consists of 14 residues. V was pared by 6 bases and J by 3 bases, with 11 bases between. CDR3 DNA: TGTGCCAGCAGGGAGGGGGGGGCTAATGAAAAACTGTTTTTT. Its protein is CASREGGANEKLFF.

V usage is TRBV28 and J usage is TRBJ2-1, with D possibly TRBD2 on 5 matching bases. This CDR3 region has 17 residues. Trimming took 4 bases from V and 2 from J, leaving 18 bases between them. The germline CDR1 and CDR2 sequences are MDHEN and SYDVKM. CDR3 in DNA: TGTGCCAGCAGTTCCCCCAGCGGCGGAAGAACCTACAATGAGCAGTTCTTC. Translation: CASSSPSGGRTYNEQFF.